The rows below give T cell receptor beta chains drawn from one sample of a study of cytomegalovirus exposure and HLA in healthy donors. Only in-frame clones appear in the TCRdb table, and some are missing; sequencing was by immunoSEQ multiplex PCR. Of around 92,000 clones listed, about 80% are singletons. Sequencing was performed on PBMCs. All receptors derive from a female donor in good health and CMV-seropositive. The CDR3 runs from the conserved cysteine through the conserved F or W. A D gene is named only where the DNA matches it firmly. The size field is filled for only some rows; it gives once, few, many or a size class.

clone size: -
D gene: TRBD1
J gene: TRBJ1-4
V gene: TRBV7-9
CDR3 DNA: TGTGCCAGCAGCCTTGGACAGGAGGAAAAACTGTTTTTT
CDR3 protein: CASSLGQEEKLFF

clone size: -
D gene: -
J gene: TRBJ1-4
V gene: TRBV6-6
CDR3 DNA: TGTGCCAGCAGTTACTCCCAGATGGGCACTAATGAAAAACTGTTTTTT
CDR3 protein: CASSYSQMGTNEKLFF

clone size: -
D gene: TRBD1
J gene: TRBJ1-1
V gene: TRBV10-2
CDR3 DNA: TGCGCCAGCAGTGAACCGGACAGGTATAGTACTGAAGCTTTCTTT
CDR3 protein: CASSEPDRYSTEAFF

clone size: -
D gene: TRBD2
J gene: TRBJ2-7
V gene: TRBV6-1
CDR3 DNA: TGTGCCAGCAGTGAAGCGGTAGCGGGGTCCCAGTACTTC
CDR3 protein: CASSEAVAGSQYF

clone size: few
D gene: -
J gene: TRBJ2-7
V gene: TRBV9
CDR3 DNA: TGTGCCAGCAGCGTACGATGGGAGACCCACGAGCAGTACTTC
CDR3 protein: CASSVRWETHEQYF

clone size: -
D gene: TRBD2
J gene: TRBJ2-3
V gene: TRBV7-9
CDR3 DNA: TGTGCCAGCAGCGGGCGGGAGGAGACGCAGTATTTT
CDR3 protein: CASSGREETQYF

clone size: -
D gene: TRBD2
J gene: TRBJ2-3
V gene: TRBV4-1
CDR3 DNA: TGCGCCAGCAGCCAAAACTTCGCTGAAGCGGGAGTCACAGATACGCAGTATTTT
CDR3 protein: CASSQNFAEAGVTDTQYF

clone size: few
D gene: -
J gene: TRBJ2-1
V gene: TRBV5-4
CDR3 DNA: TGTGCCAGCAGCTTAGCTAGCCCAAGTCCCAATGAGCAGTTCTTC
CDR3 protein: CASSLASPSPNEQFF

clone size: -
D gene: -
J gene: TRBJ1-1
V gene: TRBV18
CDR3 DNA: TGTGCCAGCTCACCGCGAAGGGGTTTAAAGAACACTGAAGCTTTCTTT
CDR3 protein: CASSPRRGLKNTEAFF

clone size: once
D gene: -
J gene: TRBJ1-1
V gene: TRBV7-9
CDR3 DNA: TGTGCCAGCAGCAGGGGGAACACTGAAGCTTTCTTT
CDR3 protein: CASSRGNTEAFF

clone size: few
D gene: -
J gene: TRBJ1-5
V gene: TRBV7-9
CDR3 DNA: TGTGCCAGCAGCGACTATGGCAATCAGCCCCAGCATTTT
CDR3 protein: CASSDYGNQPQHF

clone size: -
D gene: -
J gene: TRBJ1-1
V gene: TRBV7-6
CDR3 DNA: TGTGCCAGCAGCTTGGGGGGGATGAACACTGAAGCTTTCTTT
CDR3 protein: CASSLGGMNTEAFF

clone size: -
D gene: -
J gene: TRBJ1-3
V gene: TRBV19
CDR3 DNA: TGTGCCAGTGGGGGCCGAAGTCTTGGGAACACCATATATTTT
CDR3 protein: CASGGRSLGNTIYF

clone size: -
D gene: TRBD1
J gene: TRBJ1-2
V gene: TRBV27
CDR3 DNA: TGTGCCAGCAGTTTAACCCTCAGTACAGGGGGCAACTATGGCTACACCTTC
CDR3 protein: CASSLTLSTGGNYGYTF

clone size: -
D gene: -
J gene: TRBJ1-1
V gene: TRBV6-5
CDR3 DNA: TGTGCCAGCAGGCACTCCCGGGTTCGAAACACTGAAGCTTTCTTT
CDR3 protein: CASRHSRVRNTEAFF

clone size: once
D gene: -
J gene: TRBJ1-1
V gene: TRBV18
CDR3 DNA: TGTGCCAGCTCACCAGGGCAAATCACTGAAGCTTTCTTT
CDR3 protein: CASSPGQITEAFF